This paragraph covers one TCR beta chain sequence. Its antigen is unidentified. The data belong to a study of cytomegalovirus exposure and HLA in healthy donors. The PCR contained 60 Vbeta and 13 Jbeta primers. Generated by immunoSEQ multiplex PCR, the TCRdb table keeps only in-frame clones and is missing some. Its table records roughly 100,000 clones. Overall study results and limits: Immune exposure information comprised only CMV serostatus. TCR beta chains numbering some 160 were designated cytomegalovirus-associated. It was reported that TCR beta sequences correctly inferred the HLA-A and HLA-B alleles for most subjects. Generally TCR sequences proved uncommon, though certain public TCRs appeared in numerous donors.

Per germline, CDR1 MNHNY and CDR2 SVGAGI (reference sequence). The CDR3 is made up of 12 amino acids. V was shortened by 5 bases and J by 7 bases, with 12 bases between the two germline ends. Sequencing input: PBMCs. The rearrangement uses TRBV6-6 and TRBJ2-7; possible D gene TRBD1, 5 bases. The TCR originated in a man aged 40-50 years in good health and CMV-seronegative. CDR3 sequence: CASSARVSEQYF. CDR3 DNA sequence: TGTGCCAGCAGTGCCAGGGTTAGTGAGCAGTACTTC.